Each of the 10 T cell receptor beta chains below was sequenced from the same sample in a study of blood T cell repertoires in COVID-19. Produced via immunoSEQ multiplex PCR; TCRdb's table is partial and in-frame only. The sample consists of some 260,000 clones, about 86% of them appearing once. The sequenced sample was PBMCs or T cells enriched from blood (not recorded which). The source of these receptors is a man between 25 and 39 years old with acute COVID-19.

The chain carries TRBV27 and TRBJ1-3; D perhaps matches TRBD1 (5 bases). CDR3 length: 15 amino acids. Germline V gene lookup returns CDR1 MNHEY and CDR2 SMNVEV (reference sequence). V was trimmed by 6 bases and J by 2 bases, leaving 14 bases between them. CDR3 region: CASSMGGVAGNTIYF. In nucleotides, the CDR3 is TGTGCCAGCAGCATGGGGGGGGTTGCTGGAAACACCATATATTTT.

This chain joins TRBV3-1 (or the pseudogene TRBV3-2) and TRBJ2-2; 7 bases agree with TRBD2. V was pared by 8 bases and J by 5 bases, with 8 bases of the junction left unmatched. Germline-derived CDR1 and CDR2 are LGHDT and YNNKEL (reference sequence). The CDR3 is 14 residues long. This CDR3 reads CASRGGSGTGELFF. CDR3 DNA: TGTGCCAGCCGGGGAGGGAGCGGGACCGGGGAGCTGTTTTTT.

The V call is TRBV19, the J call TRBJ2-1, with a possible D match to TRBD2 (6 bases). This CDR3 is built from 13 residues. Germline assignment: CDR1 LNHDA and CDR2 SQIVND (reference sequence). V was shortened by 4 bases and J by 8 bases, with 12 bases between the two germline ends. The CDR3 nucleotides read TGTGCCAGTAGTAGTCTTTCGGGGGATGAGCAGTTCTTC. Translating gives CASSSLSGDEQFF.

This clone was detected only once. V and J are TRBV20-1 and TRBJ1-2; possible D gene TRBD1, 6 bases. There are 16 residues in the CDR3. Looked up from germline, CDR1 is DFQATT and CDR2 is SNEGSKA (reference sequence). Trimming stripped 3 bases from V and 3 bases from J, with 20 bases between. CDR3 residues: CSASTGLGGRHYGYTF. Written as DNA, the CDR3 is TGCAGTGCTAGTACGGGTCTGGGGGGGCGTCACTATGGCTACACCTTC.

The CDR3 here is CSVDQGRETQYF. In DNA, the CDR3 is TGCAGCGTTGACCAGGGGAGAGAGACCCAGTACTTC. V and J are TRBV29-1 and TRBJ2-5, with D perhaps matching TRBD1 (6 bases). V dropped 3 bases and J dropped 4 bases, with 9 bases sitting between them. The germline CDR1 and CDR2 sequences are SQVTM and ANQGSEA. The CDR3 has 12 amino acids.

V and J are TRBV24-1 and TRBJ2-5; 16 nucleotides align to TRBD2. Trimming took 10 bases from V and 7 from J; bases not matched to a gene: 2. This CDR3 spans 13 amino acids. Germline V gene lookup returns CDR1 KGHDR and CDR2 SFDVKD. CDR3 DNA: TGTGCCACGGGGACTAGCGGGAGGGGGACCCAGTACTTC. This gives the protein CATGTSGRGTQYF.

This clone occurred once. This chain uses TRBV27 with TRBJ2-1; 10 nucleotides agree with TRBD1. CDR3 size: 16 residues. The germline gives CDR1 MNHEY, CDR2 SMNVEV (reference sequence). Trimming removed 5 bases from V and 6 bases from J; junction bases left unmatched: 10. This chain's CDR3 is CASSTDRGRRGNEQFF. In DNA form, the CDR3 reads TGTGCCAGCAGTACTGACAGGGGGCGCCGGGGCAATGAGCAGTTCTTC.

This chain joins TRBV10-1 and TRBJ1-1, with D unclear. Trimming took 10 bases from V and 0 from J, leaving 12 bases between them. This CDR3 contains 13 residues. Germline assignment: CDR1 WNHNN and CDR2 SYGVQD (reference sequence). The CDR3 DNA sequence: TGCGCCACCAGACTGCTAATGAACACTGAAGCTTTCTTT. Amino acid sequence: CATRLLMNTEAFF.

The V and J genes are TRBV5-1 and TRBJ2-3, with 9 bases that match TRBD2. CDR1 SGHRS and CDR2 YFSETQ come from the germline V gene. Trimming cost V 4 bases and J 2 bases; bases outside gene matches: 2. CDR3 length: 14 amino acids. Here the CDR3 DNA reads TGCGCCAGCAGCCGACTAGCGGTCACAGATACGCAGTATTTT. Translation: CASSRLAVTDTQYF. The variable domain in full, with the rest retrieved from reference TRBV5-1 and TRBJ2-3, is KAGVTQTPRYLIKTRGQQVTLSCSPISGHRSVSWYQQTPGQGLQFLFEYFSETQRNKGNFPGRFSGRQFSNSRSEMNVSTLELGDSALYLCASSRLAVTDTQYFGPGTRLTVL.

The chain links TRBV5-5 to TRBJ2-7; TRBD2 matches at 9 bases. The ends lost 0 bases at V and 6 bases at J; junction bases unmatched: 19. Germline lookup yields CDR1 SGHKS and CDR2 YYEKEE (reference sequence). CDR3 length equals 19 residues. CDR3 in amino acids: CASSLAVGVAGGLHPEQYV. In DNA, the CDR3 is TGTGCCAGCAGCTTGGCCGTCGGAGTGGCGGGAGGGCTTCACCCCGAGCAGTACGTC.